This T cell receptor beta chain came from a study of early T cells in non-severe SARS-CoV-2 infection. Worth noting for this clonotype: Its antigen is unknown.

General study findings and limits: The VDJdb matching leaned toward anti-spike CD8 responses and overlooked private and CD4 specificities.

This CDR3 has 18 amino acids. Individual cDNA molecules each received unique molecular identifiers attached to them. TCRdb reprocessed the 5' RACE reads with MiXCR, giving one entry per CDR3 protein. In the table there are over 70,000 distinct CDR3 sequences, around 15% of which are singletons. The material sequenced was whole blood. The clonotype was recovered from an adult who was a healthcare worker with PCR-confirmed SARS-CoV-2 infection or an uninfected control (not recorded which). The chain joins TRBV21-1 to TRBJ2-3; TRBD2, as called in the table, went unchecked against the DNA. TRBV21-1 is an annotated pseudogene. CDR3 nucleotides: TGTGCCAGCAGCAGCGGCGGGAGGGCCGTGAGCTCCACAGATACGCAGTATTTT. Translation: CASSSGGRAVSSTDTQYF.